A selection of T cell receptor beta chains follows, all from one sample in a study of graft-versus-host responses after intestinal transplantation. Which antigens these TCRs recognize remains unknown. This table comes from immunoSEQ multiplex PCR, and its TCRdb copy is limited to in-frame clones, with some not included. The sample holds more than 65,000 clones; about nine tenths are singletons and the top ten take roughly 0.4%. The sample in question was unstimulated CD8+ T cells sorted from spleen or lymph node cells, obtained before transplant. These receptors were collected from a human donor who was the organ donor for an intestinal transplant. Each CDR3 is given with its conserved first and last residue. Fields, in order: V gene, J gene, clone size, CDR3 protein. Expanded clones are given a class, and other clones once, few, many or no size at all.

TRBV5-1	TRBJ1-1	.	CACRTGETNTEAFF
TRBV11-2	TRBJ2-5	.	CASSDWTGGGETQYF
TRBV5-6	TRBJ1-2	.	CASSFYRDPRGYTF
TRBV5-6	TRBJ1-6	.	CASSRQRSGAGAGTPLHF
TRBV5-1	TRBJ1-1	.	CASSWGSGGFSEAFF
TRBV9	TRBJ1-2	.	CASSVGDPRGRLSRYGYTF
TRBV4-3	TRBJ2-7	.	CASSLRQGAVNEQYF
TRBV4-3	TRBJ1-5	once	CASSQDGGFNQPQHF
TRBV25-1	TRBJ1-3	.	CASSGGARESSGNTIYF
TRBV29-1	TRBJ2-2	.	CSVEAGTATGELFF
TRBV4-2	.	.	CASSQDWTGGYEQYF
TRBV5-4	TRBJ2-7	once	CASSFGTGAYEQYF
TRBV7-4	TRBJ1-2	.	CASSGQGGNGYTF
TRBV9	TRBJ2-2	.	CASSVAWGGGSIGELFF
TRBV4-1	TRBJ2-1	.	CASSQGGTSQTYNEQFF
TRBV7-2	TRBJ1-6	.	CASSLGPQGSSYNSPLHF
TRBV2	TRBJ2-5	.	CASRARQVEGETQYF
TRBV2	TRBJ1-6	.	CASSGAGTGTRGNSPLHF
TRBV18	TRBJ2-7	.	CASSLTGAEAYEQYF
TRBV6-6	TRBJ2-7	few	CASLASGSSYEQYF
TRBV30	TRBJ2-5	.	CAWSDMTAILETQYF
TRBV9	TRBJ2-7	.	CASSVDLGLAYEQYF
TRBV11-2	TRBJ2-7	.	CASSSSGYEQYF
TRBV10-3	TRBJ2-7	.	CAISGSTGGHYEQYF
TRBV7-7	TRBJ1-5	.	CASSPGIGLNQPQHF
TRBV13	TRBJ2-1	.	CASSFGLAGALVEQFF
TRBV7-8	TRBJ2-7	.	CASSLAGEGEQYF
TRBV4-3	TRBJ1-2	.	CASSPGRYLYGYTF
TRBV19	.	.	CASKAGGNEQYF
TRBV18	TRBJ2-5	.	CASSPPSSSPTDRETQYF
TRBV19	TRBJ1-5	.	CASSIILRRQPQHF
TRBV5-6	TRBJ2-1	once	CASSLPGLAGGNEQFF
TRBV19	TRBJ1-5	.	CASTPTGYSNQPQHF
TRBV7-9	TRBJ2-1	few	CASSSPGSGGAGNEQFF
TRBV12-5	TRBJ2-1	.	CASGWGTTYNEQFF
TRBV27	TRBJ2-5	.	CASSTQRTSGAFGETQYF
TRBV7-2	TRBJ2-7	.	CASRSSGVYEQYF
TRBV9	TRBJ2-7	.	CASSVVGGGPYEQYF
TRBV4-3	TRBJ2-3	.	CASSQDGGTSGSTDTQYF
TRBV7-6	TRBJ1-5	.	CASSATVGGNQPQHF
TRBV21-1	TRBJ1-1	.	CASSNKMGRGDTEAFF
TRBV4-3	TRBJ1-2	.	CASSQAHTHRDTYGYTF
TRBV4-1	TRBJ2-5	.	CASSQDSSQQETQYF
TRBV6-5	TRBJ2-7	.	CASSYSNSGHEQYF
TRBV9	TRBJ2-5	once	CASSGGGLYQETQYF
TRBV4-1	TRBJ1-6	.	CASSSTAAENSPLHF
TRBV29-1	TRBJ2-2	.	CSVVGLAGGTTGELFF
TRBV4-1	TRBJ2-3	.	CASSQGAGWDTDTQYF
TRBV6-6	TRBJ2-3	.	CASTTASPTDTQYF
TRBV19	TRBJ1-2	.	CASSMHGDYGYTF
TRBV6-1	TRBJ2-2	.	CASKRGPNTGELFF
TRBV7-2	TRBJ2-7	.	CASSRIEQGSYEQYF
TRBV4-2	TRBJ2-1	.	CASSRERGNSYNEQFF
TRBV27	TRBJ1-1	.	CASSPIGMNTEAFF
TRBV6-5	TRBJ2-7	.	CASSGTGGAYEQYF